The 24 T cell receptor beta chains presented below share a single source sample, sequenced in a study of tumor and adjacent non-tumor tissue in lung cancer (dated by TCRdb to 2016 to 2019). RNA was isolated from bulk, unsorted tissue, and RNA quality was assessed with a NanoDrop ND-1000 and an Agilent 2100. The normal lung samples consisted of distant non-tumor tissue collected more than 3 cm from the tumor edge. Library preparation was by multiplex PCR. The data were produced on an Illumina HiSeq 2500. TCRbeta libraries were constructed through three rounds of nested PCR with primers (Table S4) according to protocols adapted from ARM-PCR. TCRdb reanalyzed the raw reads on its own, using fastp at Q25 for trimming and MiXCR for clone calling, and kept in-frame beta chains. Identical CDR3 proteins give one entry, which carries the most common genes and DNA. This sample gives 98,000 or so distinct CDR3 sequences in total; around three quarters of them show up just once. The ten largest clonotypes hold more than 30% of the sample.

Sequencing was done on a sample of distant non-tumor lung tissue. The receptors were sampled from a man aged 60 to 69 with small cell lung cancer.

This clonotype was observed at least ten times. Here the CDR3 reads CSARAGGGNQPQHF. CDR3 sequence (DNA): TGCAGTGCTAGAGCTGGGGGTGGCAATCAGCCCCAGCATTTT. The rearrangement joins TRBV20-1 to TRBJ1-5; the D gene is possibly TRBD1 (5 bases). Trimming left V 1 base short and J 2 bases short, with 9 bases between. The CDR3 spans 14 residues. CDR1 is DFQATT, CDR2 SNEGSKA, per germline (reference sequence).

Regarding this clonotype: A much more abundant neighbour one base away suggests this may be a read error. This rearrangement joins TRBV5-1 to TRBJ2-1; D gene ambiguous. The CDR3 totals 11 residues. Germline values: CDR1 SGHRS, CDR2 YFSETQ. The CDR3 here is CASRLVDDQFF. CDR3 sequence (DNA): TGCGCCAGCAGATTGGTGGATGATCAGTTCTTC.

Comment on this clonotype: The junction differs from germline at one of its ends, possibly a read error. This chain uses TRBV20-1 with TRBJ2-2; D unresolved. From germline, CDR1 is DFQATT and CDR2 SNEGSKA (reference sequence). The CDR3 is 14 amino acids. The CDR3 coding sequence is TGCAATGCTAGAGATATAGATTGGACCGAGGAGCTGTATTTT. Translation gives CNARDIDWTEELYF.

This clonotype occurred many times. The chain recombines TRBV5-1 with TRBJ2-1; 12 bases map to TRBD1. Losses at the gene ends were 4 bases for V and 3 bases for J; bases not matched to a gene: 14. The CDR3 totals 19 residues. CDR1 SGHRS and CDR2 YFSETQ come from the germline V gene. The DNA for the CDR3 is TGCGCCAGCAGCCCTCCCCCGCCCGGGACAGGGGGCAGCTACAATGAGCAGTTCTTC. Translating gives CASSPPPPGTGGSYNEQFF.

This chain connects TRBV11-2 to TRBJ2-3; no definite D call. This CDR3 is 15 amino acids long. In germline, CDR1 is SGHAT, CDR2 FQNNGV. Trimming took off 1 base at V and 14 bases at J, with 22 bases between the two ends. CDR3 nucleotides: TGTGCCAGCAGCTTAGGTGGGCCTGGTACAGATATGCTGTATTTT. Its translation: CASSLGGPGTDMLYF.

Worth noting for this clonotype: Without the conserved terminal phenylalanine or tryptophan, this CDR3 likely stems from a read error. The chain employs TRBV11-2 and TRBJ2-1, with D perhaps matching TRBD1 (5 bases). This CDR3 is 14 amino acids long. V gave up 0 bases and J gave up 10 bases, with 13 bases separating them. CDR1 SGHAT and CDR2 FQNNGV come from the germline V gene. The CDR3 DNA follows: TGTGCCAGCAGCTTAGAGTCAGGGTTGGTCGAGCAGTTCCTC. Translation: CASSLESGLVEQFL.

The chain combines TRBV6-2 or TRBV6-3 with TRBJ2-1; the D is unclear. CDR1 and CDR2 (germline): MNHEY, SVGEGT. Between the trimmed V and J ends, which lost 7 bases and 7 bases, there was a span of 20 bases. The CDR3 spans 15 residues. CDR3 loop: CASINLRGVRNEQFF. For the CDR3, the DNA is TGTGCCAGCATCAACCTTAGAGGAGTCCGAAATGAGCAGTTCTTC.

The sample holds one count of this clonotype. The conserved final phenylalanine or tryptophan is absent from the CDR3, which likely points to a read error. The rearrangement joins TRBV5-1 to TRBJ2-1, with 10 bases fitting TRBD2. Per germline, CDR1 SGHRS and CDR2 YFSETQ. Trimming cost V 5 bases and J 9 bases; bases outside gene matches: 11. This CDR3 contains 15 residues. The CDR3 nucleotides read TGCGCCAGCAGACTTCAGGGAGCGGGAGGGGGTGAGCAGTTCTTA. It yields the protein CASRLQGAGGGEQFL.

A word on this clonotype: Just one base apart from a much larger clone, this may be a read error. V and J are TRBV20-1 and TRBJ2-1; D is uncertain. The CDR3 has 15 residues. Germline loops: CDR1 DFQATT, CDR2 SNEGSKA (reference sequence). Trimming pared 7 bases from V and 0 bases from J, leaving 16 bases between. The CDR3 sequence: CSDRPHSGSYNEQFF. The CDR3 DNA reads TGCAGTGATAGGCCCCACTCTGGCTCCTACAATGAGCAGTTCTTC.

The CDR3: CASSLVRGVYKEYV. The DNA of the CDR3 is TGTGCCAGCAGCTTAGTCCGGGGAGTCTACAAGGAGTACGTC. V usage is TRBV11-2 and J usage is TRBJ2-7; D is possibly TRBD2 (5 bases). The germline gives CDR1 SGHAT, CDR2 FQNNGV. This CDR3 is built from 14 residues. V shed 1 base and J shed 11 bases, with 18 bases lying between them.

Of note for this clonotype: Relative to the germline gene, one junction end is altered; a read error may explain this. The chain links TRBV12-3 or TRBV12-4 to TRBJ2-1, with TRBD1 matching over 9 bases. The CDR3 extends over 14 amino acids. CDR3 region: CTSSSGTGHNEQFF. The CDR3 DNA reads as TGTACCAGCAGTTCCGGGACAGGGCATAATGAGCAGTTCTTC.

As for this clonotype: This may be a read error, as it is one base from a much larger clone. No conserved phenylalanine or tryptophan ends this CDR3, so it is likely a read error. It is unclear where the CDR3 begins or ends on the DNA, so no DNA is shown, and the CDR3 is as TCRdb lists it. The CDR3: CASSLGSGVHTGEQLS. The chain carries TRBV11-3 and TRBJ2-2; the D call of TRBD2 is as the table states it, not checked on the DNA. CDR1 and CDR2 (germline): SGHNT, YENEEA. The CDR3 is 16 amino acids long, termini counted.

This clonotype was counted a single time. The chain employs TRBV20-1 and TRBJ2-3; no clear D gene. CDR1 is DFQATT and CDR2 is SNEGSKA in the germline V gene (reference sequence). The CDR3 extends over 14 amino acids. The germline V and J ends were trimmed by 6 bases and 2 bases, with 15 bases remaining between them. The DNA for the CDR3 is TGCAGTGCCTTTCGTTCTACATACACAGATACGCAGTATTTT. Translation gives CSAFRSTYTDTQYF.

A remark on this clonotype: One end of the junction does not line up with germline, which may come from a read error. The chain employs TRBV5-1 and TRBJ2-3; TRBD2 is a possible D gene (6 bases). CDR1 is SGHRS, CDR2 YFSETQ, per germline. This CDR3 region has 14 residues. CDR3 sequence reads: CASSRLDTTDTQYF. The CDR3 DNA is TGCGCCAGCAGCCGACTAGATACCACAGACACGCAGTATTTT.

Only one count was recorded for this clonotype. The conserved phenylalanine or tryptophan normally closing the CDR3 is absent here, so this likely arose from a read error. The gene calls are TRBV4-1 and TRBJ2-2; TRBD1 is a possible D gene (7 bases). Germline V CDR1 and CDR2: MGHRA, YSYEKL. The CDR3 covers 15 residues. The chain's CDR3 is CTSNSRGAYTRELFI. In DNA, the CDR3 is TGCACCAGCAACAGCAGGGGGGCCTATACCAGGGAGCTGTTTATT.

The sample holds many counts of this clonotype. This chain uses TRBV5-6 with TRBJ2-5, with D possibly matching TRBD1 (6 bases). The CDR3 is made up of 13 amino acids. With 0 bases removed from V and 5 bases from J, the gap between germline ends came to 8 bases. Germline CDR1 reads SGHDT; CDR2 reads YYEEEE. CDR3 region: CASSLGGLETQYF. The CDR3 nucleotides are TGTGCCAGCAGCTTGGGGGGGCTGGAGACCCAGTACTTC.

For this clonotype: One end of the junction does not line up with germline, which may come from a read error. The chain joins TRBV7-9 to TRBJ2-1; possible D gene TRBD2, 5 bases. This CDR3 is built from 15 residues. Per the germline V gene, CDR1 is SEHNR and CDR2 is FQNEAQ (reference sequence). DNA of the CDR3: TGTGCTAACAGCTTCCGAGCGGCGCTCTACAATGAACAGTTCTTC. Its protein is CANSFRAALYNEQFF.

As concerns this clonotype: Possible read error: a much larger clone is one base away. The rearrangement links TRBV5-1 to TRBJ2-3; the match to TRBD2 covers 8 bases. CDR1 and CDR2 from the germline V gene are SGHRS and YFSETQ. This CDR3 has 15 residues. V shed 5 bases, J shed 4 bases, and the junction held 9 bases outside the gene matches. This CDR3 is CASRRTSRSADTQYF. In DNA, the CDR3 is TGCGCCAGCAGGCGGACTAGCAGGAGCGCAGATACGCAGTATTTT. Together with reference TRBV5-1 and TRBJ2-3, the CDR3 gives the full variable domain: KAGVTQTPRYLIKTRGQQVTLSCSPISGHRSVSWYQQTPGQGLQFLFEYFSETQRNKGNFPGRFSGRQFSNSRSEMNVSTLELGDSALYLCASRRTSRSADTQYFGPGTRLTVL.

In the case of this clonotype: The conserved phenylalanine or tryptophan is not found at the CDR3 terminus, so this likely reflects a read error. The chain combines TRBV12-3 or TRBV12-4 with TRBJ2-5; D is perhaps TRBD2 (5 bases). CDR3 length: 15 residues. The CDR3, as DNA: TGTGCCATCAGTCCAACTAGTGGCGCGATGGAGACCCAGTACATC. Its protein product is CAISPTSGAMETQYI.

A word on this clonotype: A read error may produce the germline difference seen at one junction end. CDR3: CCAAAHTGELFF. As DNA, the CDR3 is TGCTGTGCGGCGGCCCACACCGGGGAGCTGTTTTTT. This chain links TRBV20-1 with TRBJ2-2; D remains ambiguous. This CDR3 is 12 amino acids long. The germline CDR1 and CDR2 sequences are DFQATT and SNEGSKA (reference sequence).

A note on this clonotype: The conserved final phenylalanine or tryptophan is absent from the CDR3, which likely points to a read error. This chain links TRBV4-1 with TRBJ2-1; 12 bases line up with TRBD2. The CDR3 covers 18 residues. CDR1 MGHRA and CDR2 YSYEKL come from the germline V gene. V dropped 4 bases and J dropped 9; count of bases not matched to a gene: 16. The CDR3 nucleotides read TGCGCCAGCAGCCGAGAAACAGCAGGGACTAGCGGGTTCGGTGAGCAGTTCTCC. Translated: CASSRETAGTSGFGEQFS.

This clonotype was seen a few times. The junction and the germline gene differ at one end; a read error may be behind it. The rearrangement joins TRBV4-2 to TRBJ2-5; a possible D gene is TRBD2 (6 bases). The CDR3 runs 15 residues. CDR1 and CDR2 from the germline V gene are LGHNA and YNFKEQ. The CDR3 coding sequence is TGTGCCAGCAGTCACGTGGGACTCGCTCAAGAGACCCAGTATTTC. Translation: CASSHVGLAQETQYF.

On this clonotype itself: At one boundary the junction diverges from the germline segment, which might be a read error. The chain has TRBV11-2 and TRBJ1-4, with D maybe TRBD1 (6 bases). CDR3 size: 15 residues. CDR1 and CDR2 (germline): SGHAT, FQNNGV. CDR3 in amino acids: CSSSLEARGSVKLFF. Written as DNA, the CDR3 is TGTTCCAGCAGCTTAGAGGCAAGGGGGTCGGTAAAACTGTTTTTT.

A remark on this clonotype: The junction shows a germline mismatch at one end, possibly a read error. The chain joins TRBV4-2 to TRBJ2-5; 11 bases agree with TRBD2. The CDR3 sequence is 15 residues long. Germline V gives CDR1 LGHNA, CDR2 YNFKEQ. In DNA, the CDR3 is TGTGCCAGGAGCCAAGGGACTAGCGGACAAGAGACCCAGTATTTC. Its translation: CARSQGTSGQETQYF.